The 20 T cell receptor beta chains in this list originate from one sample, sequenced in a study of blood T cell repertoires in COVID-19. Profiled with immunoSEQ multiplex PCR; TCRdb holds only in-frame clones, not every one. The table lists around 150,000 clones, 81% of them singletons. Sequenced: peripheral blood. The receptor set was obtained from a man in his fifties or sixties with active or convalescent COVID-19.

The table lists this clone with many counts. The chain employs TRBV19 and TRBJ1-5; D remains unclear. Germline values: CDR1 LNHDA, CDR2 SQIVND (reference sequence). This CDR3 spans 16 amino acids. Trimming removed 2 bases at V and 7 bases at J, with 18 bases between. CDR3 bases: TGTGCCAGTAGTATATACGGACCCCAAACGGGACAGCCCCAGCATTTT. Encoded protein: CASSIYGPQTGQPQHF.

This clone has a single count. This rearrangement joins TRBV5-6 to TRBJ2-3, with a weak D call TRBD2 (6 bases). CDR3 length: 16 amino acids. In germline, CDR1 is SGHDT, CDR2 YYEEEE. V was clipped by 1 base and J by 0 bases, with 12 bases between them. CDR3 loop: CASSLPLRGSTDTQYF. CDR3 bases: TGTGCCAGCAGCTTGCCCCTCCGGGGGAGCACAGATACGCAGTATTTT.

This chain joins TRBV20-1 and TRBJ1-6, with D possibly matching TRBD1 (5 bases). This CDR3 region has 15 residues. The germline CDR1 and CDR2 sequences are DFQATT and SNEGSKA (reference sequence). Trimming stripped 3 bases from V and 8 bases from J, with 17 bases between. This CDR3 reads CSASFRRRVDSPLHF. The CDR3 DNA reads TGCAGTGCTAGTTTCCGGCGCAGGGTTGATTCACCCCTCCACTTT.

The chain has TRBV9 and TRBJ2-5, with 10 bases aligning to TRBD1. With V trimmed by 6 bases and J by 7 bases, 12 bases remained unmatched. CDR1 SGDLS and CDR2 YYNGEE come from the germline V gene. This CDR3 region has 15 residues. CDR3 nucleotides: TGTGCCAGCAACCATCGACAGGGGGCGATGGGGACCCAGTACTTC. Translating gives CASNHRQGAMGTQYF.

V gene TRBV12-1 combines with J gene TRBJ1-2; the table's D call of TRBD1 was not tested on the DNA. TRBV12-1 has pseudogene status. This CDR3 region has 13 residues. The CDR3 spells CASSSDSRYGYTF. As DNA, the CDR3 is TGTGCCAGCAGCTCAGACAGCCGCTATGGCTACACCTTC.

The rearrangement uses TRBV20-1 and TRBJ1-2; no clear D. The CDR3 is made up of 11 amino acids. V lost 3 bases to trimming and J lost 7 bases, with 9 bases between them. Germline V gene lookup returns CDR1 DFQATT and CDR2 SNEGSKA (reference sequence). CDR3 residues: CSARKGLGYTF. CDR3 coding DNA: TGCAGTGCTAGGAAAGGACTTGGCTACACCTTC.

This clone turned up a few times. V usage is TRBV10-3 and J usage is TRBJ2-2; the D gene is possibly TRBD2 (7 bases). Germline loops: CDR1 ENHRY, CDR2 SYGVKD. With 11 bases removed from V and 3 bases from J, the gap between germline ends came to 13 bases. The CDR3 is made up of 13 amino acids. The CDR3 DNA reads TGTGCCGGGAGGGGGGCGTACACCGGGGAGCTGTTTTTT. It is translated as CAGRGAYTGELFF.

The table lists this clone with a count of one. J is TRBJ2-5 and V is TRBV2, with TRBD2 matching 14 bases. The germline gives CDR1 SNHLY, CDR2 FYNNEI. This CDR3 has 17 residues. J lost 4 bases, V lost 1 base, and 5 bases had no gene match. The CDR3 nucleotides read TGTGCCAGCAGTGAAGGGACTAGCGGGGGGCGGCGAGAGACCCAGTACTTC. This encodes CASSEGTSGGRRETQYF.

The chain couples TRBV23-1 to TRBJ1-3, with a tentative D call TRBD1 (6 bases). TRBV23-1 is designated an ORF whose function remains uncertain. There are 15 residues in the CDR3. Trimming shortened V by 3 bases and J by 0 bases, and 9 bases separated the two germline ends. The CDR3 DNA is TGCGCCAGCAGTCACTACAGGGTCTCTGGAAACACCATATATTTT. This sequence encodes CASSHYRVSGNTIYF.

The chain links TRBV7-9 to TRBJ2-7; 7 nucleotides align to TRBD1. The CDR3 consists of 14 residues. After removal of 1 base from V and 0 bases from J, the junction contained 0 bases not matched to a gene. Per germline, CDR1 SEHNR and CDR2 FQNEAQ (reference sequence). The CDR3 sequence is CASSLGTGSYEQYF. CDR3 nucleotides: TGTGCCAGCAGCTTAGGGACAGGCTCCTACGAGCAGTACTTC. The whole variable domain, remainder taken from reference TRBV7-9 and TRBJ2-7, is DTGVSQNPRHKITKRGQNVTFRCDPISEHNRLYWYRQTLGQGPEFLTYFQNEAQLEKSRLLSDRFSAERPKGSFSTLEIQRTEQGDSAMYLCASSLGTGSYEQYFGPGTRLTVT.

V usage is TRBV5-1 and J usage is TRBJ2-3; TRBD2 matches at 8 bases. The CDR3 sequence is 17 residues long. Germline loops: CDR1 SGHRS, CDR2 YFSETQ. The V and J ends lost 0 bases and 0 bases, in that order; junction bases with no gene match: 6. For the CDR3, the DNA is TGCGCCAGCAGCTTGGGAAGCGGGAGTAGTAGCACAGATACGCAGTATTTT. Encoded protein: CASSLGSGSSSTDTQYF. The variable domain in full, completed from reference TRBV5-1 and TRBJ2-3, reads KAGVTQTPRYLIKTRGQQVTLSCSPISGHRSVSWYQQTPGQGLQFLFEYFSETQRNKGNFPGRFSGRQFSNSRSEMNVSTLELGDSALYLCASSLGSGSSSTDTQYFGPGTRLTVL.

The chain couples TRBV10-1 to TRBJ1-2; D remains ambiguous. Germline-derived CDR1 and CDR2 are WNHNN and SYGVQD (reference sequence). The CDR3 extends over 13 amino acids. V was shortened by 0 bases and J by 8 bases, with 10 bases between the two germline ends. The CDR3 nucleotides are TGCGCCAGCAGTGAGTCGCCGGGAAGAGGCTACACCTTC. Translation: CASSESPGRGYTF.

The chain uses TRBV11-2 and TRBJ2-1; no clear D gene. Germline values: CDR1 SGHAT, CDR2 FQNNGV. V was shortened by 1 base and J by 0 bases, with 7 bases between the two germline ends. The CDR3 totals 15 residues. The CDR3 DNA is TGTGCCAGCAGCTTAGTGTCTAGCTCCTACAATGAGCAGTTCTTC. It is translated as CASSLVSSSYNEQFF.

With respect to this clone: Other DNA sequences in the sample encode the same CDR3. The CDR3 is CASSLGETAGNTIYF. CDR3 bases: TGTGCCAGCAGCTTAGGGGAGACCGCTGGAAACACCATATATTTT. The chain recombines TRBV7-9 with TRBJ1-3; D remains ambiguous. Trimming removed 1 base from V and 2 bases from J, with 9 bases in between. Germline CDR1 is SEHNR and CDR2 is FQNEAQ (reference sequence). This CDR3 has 15 amino acids.

The gene calls are TRBV27 and TRBJ2-7; 9 bases match TRBD2. Germline values: CDR1 MNHEY, CDR2 SMNVEV (reference sequence). V gave up 5 bases and J gave up 2 bases; unmatched junction bases: 1. This CDR3 has 13 amino acids. The CDR3 loop reads CASSLAGPYEQYF. The CDR3 nucleotides are TGTGCCAGCAGTCTAGCGGGACCCTACGAGCAGTACTTC.

The genes are TRBV9 and TRBJ2-7, with D perhaps TRBD1 (6 bases). The CDR3 has 13 amino acids. The V gene lost 3 bases and the J gene lost 1 base, with 8 bases spanning the gap. Germline V CDR1 and CDR2: SGDLS, YYNGEE. This CDR3 is CASSGTGSYEQYF. The CDR3 region has the DNA TGTGCCAGCAGCGGAACAGGGTCCTACGAGCAGTACTTC.

The rearrangement uses TRBV11-3 and TRBJ2-5; D remains ambiguous. In germline, CDR1 is SGHNT, CDR2 YENEEA. The CDR3 covers 13 residues. V dropped 1 base and J dropped 4 bases, with 7 bases sitting between them. Written as DNA, the CDR3 is TGTGCCAGCAGCTTAGTCCCGGGAGAGACCCAGTACTTC. It translates to CASSLVPGETQYF.

This clone was detected a few times. The chain combines TRBV7-8 with TRBJ1-6; possible D gene TRBD1, 6 bases. CDR3 length: 15 amino acids. Germline V gene data show CDR1 as SGHVS and CDR2 as FQNEAQ. V was shortened by 2 bases and J by 9 bases, with 14 bases between the two germline ends. The CDR3 DNA reads TGTGCCAGCAGCTTAAATCAGGGGTCGGGTTCACCCCTCCACTTT. Its protein is CASSLNQGSGSPLHF.

This clone has just one count. The CDR3 reads CASSSAPGTSGSSYEQYF. The CDR3 bases are TGTGCCAGCAGTTCTGCACCGGGGACTAGCGGGAGTTCCTACGAGCAGTACTTC. This chain connects TRBV28 to TRBJ2-7; TRBD2 matches 14 bases. Trimming took 4 bases from V and 1 from J; bases not matched to a gene: 9. The length of the CDR3 is 18 residues. CDR1 MDHEN and CDR2 SYDVKM come from the germline V gene.

The gene calls are TRBV5-6 and TRBJ2-3, with D perhaps matching TRBD1 (6 bases). Germline-derived CDR1 and CDR2 are SGHDT and YYEEEE. CDR3 length: 16 residues. The V end was cut by 4 bases, the J end by 0 bases, with 15 bases between. The CDR3 loop is CASSGSLQGSTDTQYF. The CDR3 DNA reads TGTGCCAGCAGCGGGTCTCTACAGGGCAGCACAGATACGCAGTATTTT.